The T cell receptor beta chain under discussion was sequenced for a study of shared clonotypes between healthy human individuals. Study results and limitations: Inspection by rarefaction showed sorted-subset sequencing to be incomplete despite large depth. Larger richness was generally estimated for naive than memory subsets.

Original processing methods: Quality scores were absent from the junction-only immunoSEQ sequences, so filtering differed. Some clones are missing from TCRdb's copy, which holds only in-frame ones; the method was immunoSEQ multiplex PCR. V and J calls and clone size are copied from that table; D and trimming were computed from the DNA. The sample carries under 2,000,000 clones, approximately 94% recorded once. In the naive CD8 group, cells lacked CD45RO and were positively selected for CCR7, so terminally differentiated effector memory CD45RA+ cells were left out. As for this clone: What it binds is unknown.

The sample consisted of naive CD8+ T cells sorted from blood. The receptor's source is a man aged 18 to 29 in good health.

The CDR3 sequence: CASRLSDSYEQYF. The CDR3, as DNA: TGTGCCAGCCGACTTTCGGACTCCTACGAGCAGTACTTC. The chain carries TRBV5-4 and TRBJ2-7; D gene unclear. V was trimmed by 7 bases and J by 0 bases, leaving 11 bases between them. Germline lookup yields CDR1 SGHNT and CDR2 YYREEE (reference sequence). The CDR3 runs to 13 residues.